These 23 T cell receptor beta chains were sequenced from one sample in a study of OX40 agonist ivuxolimab in advanced cancers. Profiled with immunoSEQ multiplex PCR; TCRdb holds only in-frame clones, not every one. The sample includes more than 50,000 clones, around 84% of them seen just once. This sample comprised CD4+ or CD8+ T cells sorted from blood, obtained in a trial of the OX40 agonist ivuxolimab. The receptors derive from an adult with an advanced solid tumor such as melanoma, head and neck, liver or kidney cancer.

V gene TRBV5-4 combines with J gene TRBJ2-1, with D unclear. With 4 bases removed from V and 0 bases from J, the gap between germline ends came to 17 bases. This CDR3 has 17 amino acids. Germline CDR1 and CDR2: SGHNT and YYREEE (reference sequence). CDR3 sequence (DNA): TGTGCCAGCAGCGGCCCCTTTATGATGGCCTCCTACAATGAGCAGTTCTTC. Translation gives CASSGPFMMASYNEQFF.

The V gene is TRBV11-2, the J gene TRBJ2-1; TRBD1 matches at 8 bases. The V and J ends lost 5 bases and 6 bases, in that order; junction bases with no gene match: 6. The germline CDR1 and CDR2 sequences are SGHAT and FQNNGV. The CDR3 runs 14 residues. As DNA, the CDR3 is TGTGCCAGCAGCACCCGGACAGGGTCCAATGAGCAGTTCTTC. The encoded protein is CASSTRTGSNEQFF.

The chain is built from TRBV18 and TRBJ2-1; TRBD1 might be the D (6 bases). V was trimmed by 5 bases and J by 5 bases, leaving 10 bases between them. There are 13 residues in the CDR3. CDR1 KGHSH and CDR2 LQKENI come from the germline V gene. As DNA, the CDR3 is TGTGCCAGCTCATTGGGGGCTGACAATGAGCAGTTCTTC. The encoded protein is CASSLGADNEQFF.

This clone has just a few counts. J is TRBJ2-7 and V is TRBV19; D is perhaps TRBD1 or TRBD2 (5 bases each). Trimming took off 5 bases at V and 0 bases at J, with 11 bases between the two ends. The CDR3 is made up of 14 amino acids. Germline CDR1 reads LNHDA; CDR2 reads SQIVND (reference sequence). DNA for the CDR3: TGTGCCAGTAGTTCCCGGGACGACTCCTACGAGCAGTACTTC. Translation: CASSSRDDSYEQYF.

This chain joins TRBV27 and TRBJ2-5; possibly TRBD1 for D (5 bases). Trimming took 6 bases from V and 5 from J, leaving 19 bases between them. Germline V gives CDR1 MNHEY, CDR2 SMNVEV (reference sequence). This CDR3 has 15 amino acids. The CDR3 DNA reads TGTGCCAGCAGCCGAATGCAGGGTGGATCGGAGACCCAGTACTTC. Amino acid sequence: CASSRMQGGSETQYF.

CDR3 bases: TGTGCCAGCAGCCAAATCCCCCCGGGGGGTACTGAAGCTTTCTTT. It is translated as CASSQIPPGGTEAFF. The rearrangement links TRBV4-2 to TRBJ1-1; tentative D call: TRBD1 (5 bases). The CDR3 contains 15 residues. Between the trimmed V and J ends, which lost 2 bases and 5 bases, there was a span of 15 bases. Germline V CDR1 and CDR2: LGHNA, YNFKEQ.

The chain has TRBV5-1 and TRBJ2-1, with 11 bases matching TRBD1. Germline V gene sequence: CDR1 SGHRS, CDR2 YFSETQ. The CDR3 has 15 residues. V lost 5 bases, J lost 6 bases, and 7 bases stayed unmatched. The CDR3 coding sequence is TGCGCCAGCAGAACTTCCGGGACAGGGGGCAATGAGCAGTTCTTC. It specifies CASRTSGTGGNEQFF. The full variable domain, its missing parts supplied by reference TRBV5-1 and TRBJ2-1, is KAGVTQTPRYLIKTRGQQVTLSCSPISGHRSVSWYQQTPGQGLQFLFEYFSETQRNKGNFPGRFSGRQFSNSRSEMNVSTLELGDSALYLCASRTSGTGGNEQFFGPGTRLTVL.

The gene calls are TRBV6-4 and TRBJ2-3; 7 bases are a match to TRBD2. Germline V gene lookup returns CDR1 MRHNA and CDR2 SNTAGT. CDR3 length: 15 residues. J was trimmed by 5 bases and V by 0 bases; bases with no gene match: 5. This CDR3 reads CASSDSRLAVDTQYF. As DNA, the CDR3 is TGTGCCAGCAGTGACTCGAGGCTAGCGGTAGATACGCAGTATTTT.

This chain uses TRBV2 with TRBJ2-6; D is unresolved. V was trimmed by 4 bases and J by 1 base, leaving 5 bases between them. This CDR3 region has 14 residues. The germline gives CDR1 SNHLY, CDR2 FYNNEI. CDR3 sequence: CASSVLSGANVLTF. The CDR3 bases are TGTGCCAGCAGTGTGCTGTCTGGGGCCAACGTCCTGACTTTC.

The chain has TRBV9 and TRBJ2-3; D might be TRBD1 (6 bases). Germline V gives CDR1 SGDLS, CDR2 YYNGEE. Deletions cut 0 bases from V and 2 bases from J, with 16 bases between. This CDR3 has 17 residues. DNA for the CDR3: TGTGCCAGCAGCGTAGAAGGGGGAGTAGGGATCACAGATACGCAGTATTTT. Protein sequence: CASSVEGGVGITDTQYF. Complete variable domain (other parts from reference TRBV9 and TRBJ2-3): DSGVTQTPKHLITATGQRVTLRCSPRSGDLSVYWYQQSLDQGLQFLIQYYNGEERAKGNILERFSAQQFPDLHSELNLSSLELGDSALYFCASSVEGGVGITDTQYFGPGTRLTVL.

This clone has a single count. The J gene is TRBJ2-5, the V gene TRBV5-6; possibly TRBD1 or TRBD2 for D (5 bases each). Germline V lookup: CDR1 SGHDT, CDR2 YYEEEE. There are 14 residues in the CDR3. The V and J ends lost 4 bases and 0 bases respectively, with 10 bases between them. In nucleotides, the CDR3 is TGTGCCAGCAGCCAGGGAGAATACCAAGAGACCCAGTACTTC. Translated: CASSQGEYQETQYF.

This clone was picked up a small number of times. The chain recombines TRBV11-2 with TRBJ2-7; D call uncertain. Germline CDR1 and CDR2: SGHAT and FQNNGV. The CDR3 loop spans 12 amino acids. The germline V and J ends were trimmed by 1 base and 7 bases, with 8 bases remaining between them. In DNA, the CDR3 is TGTGCCAGCAGCTTAGTAGCTGAGGAGCAGTACTTC. Translating it yields CASSLVAEEQYF.

The rearrangement joins TRBV5-5 to TRBJ1-1; TRBD1 might be the D (6 bases). The CDR3 covers 16 residues. V was trimmed by 4 bases and J by 11 bases, leaving 27 bases between them. CDR1 SGHKS and CDR2 YYEKEE come from the germline V gene (reference sequence). CDR3 residues: CASSDLMGGRSERAFF. CDR3 DNA: TGTGCCAGCAGCGACTTGATGGGGGGCCGTTCGGAGAGGGCTTTCTTT.

V gene TRBV5-4 combines with J gene TRBJ2-3; D is uncertain. The germline CDR1 and CDR2 sequences are SGHNT and YYREEE (reference sequence). There are 14 residues in the CDR3. Trimming stripped 4 bases from V and 1 base from J, with 10 bases between. CDR3 sequence (DNA): TGTGCCAGCAGCCCCCCGAGCCGCACAGATACGCAGTATTTT. As protein: CASSPPSRTDTQYF.

The CDR3 spells CASSPGTVSYEQYF. The CDR3 bases are TGTGCCAGTAGTCCCGGGACAGTCTCCTACGAGCAGTACTTC. The V and J genes are TRBV19 and TRBJ2-7, with TRBD1 matching 7 bases. This CDR3 is 14 amino acids long. Germline CDR1 is LNHDA and CDR2 is SQIVND (reference sequence). V dropped 5 bases and J dropped 0; count of bases not matched to a gene: 4.

The chain combines TRBV30 with TRBJ1-5; TRBD1 might be the D (6 bases). Germline V gene sequence: CDR1 GTSNPN, CDR2 SVGIG (reference sequence). V dropped 0 bases and J dropped 3 bases, with 12 bases sitting between them. The CDR3 runs to 15 residues. The DNA for the CDR3 is TGTGCCTGGAGTGTCGGACAGAGTCTCAATCAGCCCCAGCATTTT. Encoded protein: CAWSVGQSLNQPQHF. Drawing the rest from reference TRBV30 and TRBJ1-5, the complete variable domain is SQTIHQWPATLVQPVGSPLSLECTVEGTSNPNLYWYRQAAGRGLQLLFYSVGIGQISSEVPQNLSASRPQDRQFILSSKKLLLSDSGFYLCAWSVGQSLNQPQHFGDGTRLSIL.

CDR3 bases: TGTGCCAGTACAACCGGGAGTCAGCAGTTCTTC. This translates into CASTTGSQQFF. V and J are TRBV11-3 and TRBJ2-1; D might be TRBD2 (6 bases). The CDR3 runs 11 residues. V gave up 9 bases and J gave up 11 bases, with 14 bases separating them. Germline V gene lookup returns CDR1 SGHNT and CDR2 YENEEA.

The chain employs TRBV7-8 and TRBJ2-4, with unresolved D. V lost 1 base to trimming and J lost 0 bases, with 13 bases between them. Germline CDR1 is SGHVS and CDR2 is FQNEAQ. This CDR3 is built from 17 residues. The CDR3 bases are TGTGCCAGCAGCTTAGGGGCCGGATTGCTAGCCAAAAACATTCAGTACTTC. Encoded protein: CASSLGAGLLAKNIQYF.

V gene TRBV4-2 combines with J gene TRBJ2-2; 13 bases map to TRBD2. The CDR3 consists of 16 residues. J was trimmed by 4 bases and V by 4 bases; bases with no gene match: 3. Germline V CDR1 and CDR2: LGHNA, YNFKEQ. CDR3 amino acids: CASSPTSGRVTGELFF. The CDR3, as DNA: TGTGCCAGCAGCCCCACTAGCGGGAGGGTCACCGGGGAGCTGTTTTTT.

The chain employs TRBV5-6 and TRBJ2-1; 7 bases align to TRBD1. Germline V gives CDR1 SGHDT, CDR2 YYEEEE. The J segment lost 4 bases and the V segment lost 4 bases, leaving 5 bases of the junction unmatched. The length of the CDR3 is 14 residues. The CDR3 loop is CASSPGQVYNEQFF. The CDR3 DNA reads as TGTGCCAGCAGCCCAGGACAGGTATACAATGAGCAGTTCTTC.

There are a few counts of this clone. In nucleotides, the CDR3 is TGTGCCAGCAGCGCGGAGAGGGACCACGAGCAGTACTTC. Residues: CASSAERDHEQYF. V and J are TRBV9 and TRBJ2-7; either TRBD1 or TRBD2 may fit D (5 bases each). Germline V gives CDR1 SGDLS, CDR2 YYNGEE. V was trimmed by 3 bases and J by 5 bases, leaving 12 bases between them. The CDR3 extends over 13 amino acids.

V gene TRBV18 combines with J gene TRBJ1-5; D is undetermined. The CDR3 loop spans 14 amino acids. Germline V gene data show CDR1 as KGHSH and CDR2 as LQKENI. The V end lost 3 bases, the J end lost 7 bases, and 13 bases lay between the germline ends. This CDR3 reads CASSPSDRTQPQHF. CDR3 bases: TGTGCCAGCTCACCTTCGGACCGGACCCAGCCCCAGCATTTT.

The chain links TRBV9 to TRBJ2-3; 11 bases are a match to TRBD2. Germline CDR1 SGDLS, CDR2 YYNGEE. The V segment lost 0 bases and the J segment 6 bases; nucleotides outside the gene matches: 6. The CDR3 totals 16 residues. The CDR3 loop is CASSVATSGSGDTQYF. Written as DNA, the CDR3 is TGTGCCAGCAGCGTAGCTACTAGCGGGAGTGGGGATACGCAGTATTTT.